These T cell receptor beta chains were read from a single sample in a study of identical twins. TCRdb re-called the 5' RACE reads through MiXCR, storing one row per CDR3 protein. The table includes 1.5 million to 2 million distinct CDR3 sequences, about 32% detected once. Material for sequencing was cord blood. The receptors derive from a newborn girl in good health. CDR3s include the opening cysteine and the closing phenylalanine or tryptophan. D genes are given only for firm matches. A row's size may be missing; if present it is once, few, many or a size class.

D gene	clone size	V gene	J gene	CDR3 DNA	CDR3 protein
-	-	TRBV15	TRBJ2-5	TGTGCCACCAGCAGAGATCCCCTAGCCCAAGAGACCCAGTACTTC	CATSRDPLAQETQYF
-	once	TRBV6-5	TRBJ1-1	TGTGCCAGCAGTTACCGACGGACGTACACTGAAGCTTTCTTT	CASSYRRTYTEAFF
-	-	TRBV27	TRBJ1-2	TGTGCCAGTGGGGTTTCCAGGGTCTATGGCTACACCTTC	CASGVSRVYGYTF
-	few	TRBV5-1	TRBJ1-1	TGCGCCAGCAGCTTATATGACCTTAACACTGAAGCTTTCTTT	CASSLYDLNTEAFF
-	few	TRBV7-8	TRBJ2-3	TGTGCCAGCAGCCGGGGCCCCTGGAGCACAGATACGCAGTATTTT	CASSRGPWSTDTQYF
TRBD1	-	TRBV9	TRBJ2-4	TGTGCCAGCAGCTACGGGACAGGGGAAAACATTCAGTACTTC	CASSYGTGENIQYF
-	-	TRBV9	TRBJ2-5	TGTGCCAGCAGCGTAGGGGGGATTAATGAGCAGTACTTC	CASSVGGINEQYF
TRBD1	few	TRBV20-1	TRBJ1-4	TGCAGTGCTCGACAGGGGCTGAGACCAGCAACTAATGAAAAACTGTTTTTT	CSARQGLRPATNEKLFF
TRBD1	-	TRBV7-9	TRBJ1-2	TGTGCCAGCAGCTTAGCTCACACCCGGGACAGGGATTCTAACTATGGCTACACCTTC	CASSLAHTRDRDSNYGYTF
-	-	TRBV6-6	TRBJ2-3	TGTGCCAGCTCCTCTAGAGACTTCAGCACAGATACGCAGTATTTT	CASSSRDFSTDTQYF
-	-	TRBV7-9	TRBJ2-3	TGTGCCAGCAGCTTAGGTCGAGTCGGCGGCTCCCTTCCCTCCACAGATACGCAGTATTTT	CASSLGRVGGSLPSTDTQYF
-	many	TRBV7-9	TRBJ1-2	TGTGCCAGCAGCAAAGCCGGGACCGCGAACTATGGCTACACCTTC	CASSKAGTANYGYTF
TRBD1	-	TRBV10-3	TRBJ1-2	TGTGCCATCAGCGCAGGGGGCGGCTATGGCTACACCTTC	CAISAGGGYGYTF
TRBD2	few	TRBV10-3	TRBJ2-2	TGTGCCATCAGTGCGGGTAGCGGGGAGAACACCGGGGAGCTGTTTTTT	CAISAGSGENTGELFF
TRBD2	-	TRBV20-1	TRBJ2-1	TGCAGTGCCTACCCGCTAGCGGGGAGAGGCAATGAGCAGTTCTTC	CSAYPLAGRGNEQFF
-	-	TRBV20-1	TRBJ1-1	TGCAGTACCCATCCAACCTGGTTGGGGGACACCGGGAGGACTGAAGCTTTCTTT	CSTHPTWLGDTGRTEAFF
TRBD1	few	TRBV6-6	TRBJ1-5	TGTGCCAGCAGTTACTCGATCAGGGGGAACAATCAGCCCCAGCATTTT	CASSYSIRGNNQPQHF
-	-	TRBV20-1	TRBJ2-1	TGCAGTGCTAGAGATTTCCGGGGGAAGGACGATGAGCAGTTCTTC	CSARDFRGKDDEQFF
TRBD1	many	TRBV5-1	TRBJ2-1	TGCGCCAGCAGCTTTGACAGGGGCAATGAGCAGTTCTTC	CASSFDRGNEQFF
-	few	TRBV20-1	TRBJ1-2	TGCAGTGCTAGTATCAGTTCGAAGGAGCGTGGGGGCTACACCTTC	CSASISSKERGGYTF
TRBD1	-	TRBV12-3/TRBV12-4	TRBJ1-2	TGTGCCAGCAGTCCCCGGGACAGCGTCCTCTATGGCTACACCTTC	CASSPRDSVLYGYTF
-	-	TRBV12-3/TRBV12-4	TRBJ2-1	TGTGCCAGCAGCTTCGAGCAGGGAAATTCGTGGACCCAGTTCTTC	CASSFEQGNSWTQFF
TRBD2	-	TRBV20-1	TRBJ2-7	TGCAGTGCTAGGTTGGGGACTAGCGGGAGGCTGGAGCAGTACTTC	CSARLGTSGRLEQYF
-	-	TRBV25-1	TRBJ2-5	TGTGCCAGCATGGTCCGGGAGCAGTACTTC	CASMVREQYF